This T cell receptor beta chain was recovered during a study of cytomegalovirus exposure and HLA in healthy donors. Broader study findings: Cytomegalovirus association was listed for 150 to 200 TCR beta chains. Three CMV-associated chains proved CMV antigen-specific in vitro. Reports showed the classifier diagnosing cytomegalovirus status with high specificity and sensitivity.

Method: immunoSEQ multiplex PCR; TCRdb's copy keeps in-frame clones and lacks some. The sample lists more than 85,000 clones, 93% occurring once. After removal of 3 bases from V and 5 bases from J, the junction contained 14 bases not matched to a gene. The CDR3 length is 17 residues. Germline CDR1 and CDR2: SGDLS and YYNGEE. As concerns this clone: Its antigen is undetermined.

The sequenced sample was PBMCs. This chain connects TRBV9 to TRBJ2-5, with 9 bases fitting TRBD2. The sequence was obtained from a woman younger than 45 in good health and CMV-seropositive. The CDR3 region is CASSGLAEGSPGETQYF. Here the CDR3 DNA reads TGTGCCAGCAGCGGACTAGCGGAAGGCTCTCCGGGGGAGACCCAGTACTTC. Full variable domain (missing parts from reference TRBV9 and TRBJ2-5): DSGVTQTPKHLITATGQRVTLRCSPRSGDLSVYWYQQSLDQGLQFLIQYYNGEERAKGNILERFSAQQFPDLHSELNLSSLELGDSALYFCASSGLAEGSPGETQYFGPGTRLLVL.